The 28 T cell receptor beta chains given below trace back to one sample, sequenced in a study of blood T cell repertoires in COVID-19. The method was immunoSEQ multiplex PCR; TCRdb's version includes in-frame clones alone and lacks a portion of them. Altogether roughly 140,000 clones are present, around 90% being singletons, with the ten largest covering 3.5% to 4.5%. The sample consisted of peripheral blood. These receptor sequences come from a woman aged 60-75 years with active or convalescent COVID-19.

This chain links TRBV3-1 (or the pseudogene TRBV3-2) with TRBJ1-1; D gene unclear. Germline CDR1 is LGHDT and CDR2 is YNNKEL (reference sequence). This CDR3 is built from 16 residues. Deletions cut 0 bases from V and 1 base from J, with 12 bases between. The CDR3 region is CASSQETTQSNTEAFF. DNA for the CDR3: TGTGCCAGCAGCCAAGAAACCACACAATCGAACACTGAAGCTTTCTTT.

The chain combines TRBV29-1 with TRBJ2-5; 9 nucleotides match TRBD1. The germline gives CDR1 SQVTM, CDR2 ANQGSEA. This CDR3 has 13 amino acids. J lost 5 bases, V lost 7 bases, and 8 bases had no gene match. The CDR3 DNA follows: TGCAGCGAGACAGGGGGTGATCGTGAGACCCAGTACTTC. It yields the protein CSETGGDRETQYF.

CDR3 residues: CASPFRRDREPGANVLTF. DNA of the CDR3: TGTGCCAGTCCATTTCGCCGGGACAGGGAACCTGGGGCCAACGTCCTGACTTTC. This chain connects TRBV25-1 to TRBJ2-6, with TRBD1 matching over 9 bases. Germline CDR1 and CDR2: MGHDK and SYGVNS. V was pared by 9 bases and J by 2 bases, with 14 bases of the junction left unmatched. The CDR3 consists of 18 residues.

The CDR3 reads CASSYSGHMNTEAFF. CDR3 coding DNA: TGTGCCAGCAGTTACTCGGGACACATGAACACTGAAGCTTTCTTT. The rearrangement links TRBV6-2 or TRBV6-3 to TRBJ1-1, with D possibly matching TRBD1 (6 bases). V was shortened by 0 bases and J by 0 bases, with 8 bases between the two germline ends. CDR1 and CDR2 (germline): MNHEY, SVGEGT. The CDR3 spans 15 residues.

V and J are TRBV19 and TRBJ1-1, with D hard to call. In germline, CDR1 is LNHDA, CDR2 SQIVND (reference sequence). Trimming left V 7 bases short and J 5 bases short, with 14 bases between. The CDR3 runs to 13 residues. The CDR3, as DNA: TGTGCCAGTATTGCAGGTTATGGGACTGAAGCTTTCTTT. It yields the protein CASIAGYGTEAFF.

The V and J genes are TRBV5-4 and TRBJ2-1; 9 bases map to TRBD2. This CDR3 is 17 amino acids long. From germline, CDR1 is SGHNT and CDR2 YYREEE (reference sequence). J lost 5 bases, V lost 0 bases, and 9 bases had no gene match. The CDR3: CASSLEVGQRGDNEQFF. The CDR3, as DNA: TGTGCCAGCAGCTTGGAGGTTGGGCAGCGGGGGGACAATGAGCAGTTCTTC. The full variable domain, in which reference TRBV5-4 and TRBJ2-1 provide the parts outside the CDR3, is ETGVTQSPTHLIKTRGQQVTLRCSSQSGHNTVSWYQQALGQGPQFIFQYYREEENGRGNFPPRFSGLQFPNYSSELNVNALELDDSALYLCASSLEVGQRGDNEQFFGPGTRLTVL.

The J gene is TRBJ2-1, the V gene TRBV9, with 11 nucleotides matching TRBD1. Germline V gene sequence: CDR1 SGDLS, CDR2 YYNGEE. Trimming took 1 base from V and 8 from J; bases not matched to a gene: 5. The CDR3 sequence is 15 residues long. The CDR3 sequence: CASSVLGTGGHEQFF. The CDR3 DNA reads TGTGCCAGCAGCGTACTAGGGACAGGGGGACATGAGCAGTTCTTC.

V usage is TRBV4-1 and J usage is TRBJ2-3; tentatively, D is TRBD2 (6 bases). This CDR3 contains 15 residues. In germline, CDR1 is MGHRA, CDR2 YSYEKL. V was trimmed by 6 bases and J by 5 bases, leaving 18 bases between them. This chain's CDR3 is CASREGTFLGDTQYF. The CDR3, as DNA: TGCGCCAGCAGGGAGGGGACGTTCTTAGGAGATACGCAGTATTTT.

The chain employs TRBV19 and TRBJ2-4; TRBD2 matches 13 bases. Germline trimming cut 6 bases from V and 9 bases from J; bases unmatched to any gene: 5. Germline CDR1 is LNHDA and CDR2 is SQIVND (reference sequence). The CDR3 spans 14 residues. The DNA of the CDR3 is TGTGCCAGTAGAACTAGCGGGGGGGCTGGCATTCAGTACTTC. Amino acid sequence: CASRTSGGAGIQYF.

This clone is a singleton in its sample. The chain links TRBV6-5 to TRBJ1-2, with D possibly TRBD1 on 6 matching bases. CDR3 length: 15 residues. V shed 5 bases and J shed 4 bases, with 17 bases lying between them. CDR1 and CDR2 (germline): MNHEY, SVGAGI. CDR3 sequence reads: CASSQGTFGGYGYTF. The CDR3, as DNA: TGTGCCAGCAGTCAGGGGACCTTCGGAGGCTATGGCTACACCTTC.

V usage is TRBV18 and J usage is TRBJ1-1, with D possibly matching TRBD1 (5 bases). This CDR3 contains 15 residues. The germline V and J ends were trimmed by 8 bases and 1 base, with 17 bases remaining between them. Germline V lookup: CDR1 KGHSH, CDR2 LQKENI. CDR3 protein: CASRGAGRGNTEAFF. In DNA form, the CDR3 reads TGTGCCAGCCGTGGGGCAGGACGAGGGAACACTGAAGCTTTCTTT.

This clone was counted between two and nine times. The chain links TRBV7-2 to TRBJ1-2; D may be TRBD1 (6 bases). The V gene's germline CDR1 is SGHTA and CDR2 FQGNSA. Trimming stripped 1 base from V and 4 bases from J, with 16 bases between. The CDR3 covers 16 residues. The CDR3 is CASSLDSRGQGYGYTF. The DNA of the CDR3 is TGTGCCAGCAGCTTAGATAGTAGGGGACAAGGCTATGGCTACACCTTC. The full variable domain, rest sourced from reference TRBV7-2 and TRBJ1-2, is GAGVSQSPSNKVTEKGKDVELRCDPISGHTALYWYRQSLGQGLEFLIYFQGNSAPDKSGLPSDRFSAERTGGSVSTLTIQRTQQEDSAVYLCASSLDSRGQGYGYTFGSGTRLTVV.

V gene TRBV4-3 combines with J gene TRBJ1-3; no firm D call. CDR1 is LGHNA and CDR2 is YSLEER in the germline V gene. The length of the CDR3 is 15 residues. V shed 2 bases and J shed 0 bases, with 8 bases lying between them. The CDR3 region has the DNA TGCGCCAGCAGCCAACACATCCTCTCTGGAAACACCATATATTTT. Amino acid sequence: CASSQHILSGNTIYF.

The chain joins TRBV11-1 to TRBJ2-1; 8 nucleotides agree with TRBD2. The CDR3 is 15 residues long. Germline lookup yields CDR1 SGHAT and CDR2 FQDESV (reference sequence). V lost 5 bases, J lost 7 bases, and 10 bases stayed unmatched. CDR3 protein: CASSQPGGVGNEQFF. The CDR3 DNA reads TGTGCCAGCAGCCAGCCGGGGGGGGTTGGGAATGAGCAGTTCTTC.

This rearrangement joins TRBV11-3 to TRBJ2-7; possibly TRBD2 for D (7 bases). The CDR3 has 15 residues. V was pared by 1 base and J by 13 bases, with 23 bases between. Germline V gene data show CDR1 as SGHNT and CDR2 as YENEEA. The CDR3 is CASSLVGRGRALGYF. In DNA, the CDR3 is TGTGCCAGCAGCTTAGTCGGGCGGGGGCGCGCGTTAGGATACTTC.

This chain joins TRBV29-1 and TRBJ1-4, with a weak D call TRBD1 (5 bases). CDR1 and CDR2 (germline): SQVTM, ANQGSEA. Deletions cut 2 bases from V and 5 bases from J, with 9 bases between. The CDR3 covers 13 residues. CDR3: CSVERGYNEKLFF. DNA of the CDR3: TGCAGCGTTGAACGGGGGTACAATGAAAAACTGTTTTTT. The complete variable domain, with remaining parts taken from reference TRBV29-1 and TRBJ1-4, reads SAVISQKPSRDICQRGTSLTIQCQVDSQVTMMFWYRQQPGQSLTLIATANQGSEATYESGFVIDKFPISRPNLTFSTLTVSNMSPEDSSIYLCSVERGYNEKLFFGSGTQLSVL.

The V call is TRBV5-4, the J call TRBJ2-2; weak D call: TRBD1 (5 bases). The CDR3 sequence is 15 residues long. Germline CDR1 reads SGHNT; CDR2 reads YYREEE (reference sequence). Trimming stripped 1 base from V and 6 bases from J, with 13 bases between. The CDR3 reads CASSLQQQGSGELFF. The CDR3 DNA is TGTGCCAGCAGCTTGCAACAGCAGGGTTCCGGGGAGCTGTTTTTT.

This chain links TRBV6-6 with TRBJ2-7; 9 bases fit TRBD1. The CDR3 covers 15 residues. V lost 4 bases to trimming and J lost 3 bases; unmatched junction nucleotides: 7. Per germline, CDR1 MNHNY and CDR2 SVGAGI (reference sequence). CDR3 sequence reads: CASSSWTGEIYEQYF. The DNA for the CDR3 is TGTGCCAGCAGTTCATGGACAGGGGAGATCTACGAGCAGTACTTC.

The V gene is TRBV6-2 or TRBV6-3, the J gene TRBJ1-1; no clear D gene. Per the germline V gene, CDR1 is MNHEY and CDR2 is SVGEGT. This CDR3 has 16 amino acids. Between the trimmed V and J ends, which lost 2 bases and 2 bases, there was a span of 15 bases. CDR3 DNA sequence: TGTGCCAGCAGTTACGGCGGCGGGTATTTAAACACTGAAGCTTTCTTT. This gives the protein CASSYGGGYLNTEAFF.

V usage is TRBV7-2 and J usage is TRBJ1-2, with D possibly being TRBD1 (6 bases). The germline V gene has CDR1 SGHTA and CDR2 FQGNSA. Trimming removed 3 bases at V and 2 bases at J, with 10 bases between. The CDR3 loop spans 14 amino acids. The DNA for the CDR3 is TGTGCCAGCAGCTTCCAGACAGGAAACTATGGCTACACCTTC. This sequence encodes CASSFQTGNYGYTF.

This chain links TRBV2 with TRBJ2-1, with a weak D call TRBD2 (7 bases). The CDR3 has 16 residues. Trimming stripped 4 bases from V and 4 bases from J, with 17 bases between. Looked up from germline, CDR1 is SNHLY and CDR2 is FYNNEI. The CDR3 is CASSVRGGRDYNEQFF. The CDR3 region has the DNA TGTGCCAGCAGTGTAAGGGGGGGGCGGGATTACAATGAGCAGTTCTTC.

V and J are TRBV19 and TRBJ1-1; TRBD1 matches at 8 bases. Per the germline V gene, CDR1 is LNHDA and CDR2 is SQIVND (reference sequence). The CDR3 has 14 residues. The V segment lost 10 bases and the J segment 1 base; nucleotides outside the gene matches: 8. CDR3 sequence: CATGTGSGNTEAFF. In nucleotides, the CDR3 is TGTGCCACCGGGACAGGCTCTGGGAACACTGAAGCTTTCTTT.

The chain couples TRBV7-2 to TRBJ2-7, with TRBD1 identical over 10 bases. Germline CDR1 reads SGHTA; CDR2 reads FQGNSA. The CDR3 contains 14 residues. Trimming at V came to 2 bases and at J to 4 bases, leaving 2 bases not matched to a gene. CDR3 DNA sequence: TGTGCCAGCAGCTTACAGGACAGGGGGTACGAGCAGTACTTC. Translating it yields CASSLQDRGYEQYF. Full variable domain (rest looked up from reference TRBV7-2 and TRBJ2-7): GAGVSQSPSNKVTEKGKDVELRCDPISGHTALYWYRQSLGQGLEFLIYFQGNSAPDKSGLPSDRFSAERTGGSVSTLTIQRTQQEDSAVYLCASSLQDRGYEQYFGPGTRLTVT.

The J gene is TRBJ2-5, the V gene TRBV10-3, with D possibly being TRBD2 (5 bases). Between the trimmed V and J ends, which lost 6 bases and 5 bases, there was a span of 13 bases. The CDR3 covers 13 residues. Looked up from germline, CDR1 is ENHRY and CDR2 is SYGVKD. The CDR3 DNA sequence: TGTGCCATCAGGAGAGGGATCGGGGAGACCCAGTACTTC. Protein sequence: CAIRRGIGETQYF.

V usage is TRBV3-1 (or the pseudogene TRBV3-2) and J usage is TRBJ1-2; D is unresolved. The CDR3 contains 12 residues. Trimming pared 3 bases from V and 1 base from J, leaving 3 bases between. Per germline, CDR1 LGHDT and CDR2 YNNKEL (reference sequence). CDR3 coding DNA: TGTGCCAGCAGCCAGAGTAACTATGGCTACACCTTC. Protein: CASSQSNYGYTF.

The chain combines TRBV5-4 with TRBJ2-2; TRBD1 aligns across 7 bases. Germline V CDR1 and CDR2: SGHNT, YYREEE (reference sequence). The V gene end was trimmed by 4 bases and the J gene end by 7 bases; junction bases not matched to a gene: 10. The CDR3 runs to 15 residues. CDR3 sequence reads: CASSGTGVKGGELFF. In nucleotides, the CDR3 is TGTGCCAGCAGCGGAACAGGGGTAAAGGGCGGGGAGCTGTTTTTT.

The rearrangement uses TRBV6-5 and TRBJ1-3; maybe TRBD1 (6 bases). V lost 0 bases and J lost 3, with 12 bases in between. Germline CDR1 reads MNHEY; CDR2 reads SVGAGI. The CDR3 totals 16 residues. The CDR3 nucleotides read TGTGCCAGCAGTTACTCCTATACAGGGTTTGGAAACACCATATATTTT. This gives the protein CASSYSYTGFGNTIYF.

The chain joins TRBV5-1 to TRBJ1-2, with 8 bases aligning to TRBD1. The CDR3 is made up of 14 amino acids. Per germline, CDR1 SGHRS and CDR2 YFSETQ. V lost 0 bases and J lost 4; bases outside the gene matches: 2. In DNA form, the CDR3 reads TGCGCCAGCAGCTTGGGGGACAGGTTCTATGGCTACACCTTC. Amino acids: CASSLGDRFYGYTF.